The 30 T cell receptor beta chains presented below share a single source sample, sequenced in a study of blood T cell repertoires in COVID-19. Using immunoSEQ multiplex PCR, the repertoire was profiled, and TCRdb retains in-frame clones only, with some absent. The repertoire holds some 120,000 clones, with around four fifths as singletons. The material sequenced was peripheral blood. These receptors originate from a woman in her sixties or seventies with acute or convalescent COVID-19.

This sequence joins TRBV28 and TRBJ1-5, with 9 nucleotides matching TRBD1. The junction had 12 bases not matched to a gene; V was cut back by 4 bases and J by 2 bases. Germline CDR1 and CDR2: MDHEN and SYDVKM. This CDR3 has 18 amino acids. The CDR3 nucleotides are TGTGCCAGCAGTTCACCCGGGACAGGGTTAAGTGGCAATCAGCCCCAGCATTTT. Encoded protein: CASSSPGTGLSGNQPQHF.

The genes are TRBV7-8 and TRBJ1-1; 7 nucleotides agree with TRBD1. Trimming cost V 4 bases and J 1 base; bases outside gene matches: 6. This CDR3 is built from 15 residues. Germline CDR1 and CDR2: SGHVS and FQNEAQ. CDR3 residues: CASSYQTGSNTEAFF. CDR3 bases: TGTGCCAGCAGCTATCAGACAGGGTCGAACACTGAAGCTTTCTTT.

This clone was recorded a few times. V and J are TRBV6-1 and TRBJ1-5; D is ambiguous. V was clipped by 2 bases and J by 2 bases, with 13 bases between them. CDR1 is MNHNS, CDR2 SASEGT, per germline. This CDR3 region has 16 residues. The CDR3 spells CASSELAGYRNQPQHF. CDR3 bases: TGTGCCAGCAGTGAATTGGCAGGTTATCGCAATCAGCCCCAGCATTTT.

This chain connects TRBV7-2 to TRBJ2-7; a possible D gene is TRBD2 (6 bases). CDR3 length equals 16 residues. The V gene's germline CDR1 is SGHTA and CDR2 FQGNSA. Trimming took off 4 bases at V and 2 bases at J, with 18 bases between the two ends. CDR3 coding DNA: TGTGCCAGCAGCTCCGCCGGGACTTCGACGGCCTACGAGCAGTACTTC. Amino acid sequence: CASSSAGTSTAYEQYF.

The rearrangement joins TRBV19 to TRBJ1-3; 7 bases are a match to TRBD1. The length of the CDR3 is 16 residues. J gave up 7 bases and V 3 bases, and 12 bases lay outside the gene matches. The germline V gene has CDR1 LNHDA and CDR2 SQIVND (reference sequence). CDR3 DNA sequence: TGTGCCAGTAGTATTGCTGGACAGGCGCCGCTTAACACCATATATTTT. It specifies CASSIAGQAPLNTIYF.

V is TRBV5-1 and J is TRBJ2-4; the D gene is possibly TRBD2 (7 bases). This CDR3 is built from 19 residues. V dropped 1 base and J dropped 2 bases, with 22 bases sitting between them. Germline CDR1 SGHRS, CDR2 YFSETQ. CDR3 residues: CASSLRGGADLLSKNIQYF. The CDR3 bases are TGCGCCAGCAGCTTGCGAGGGGGGGCGGACCTTCTCTCCAAAAACATTCAGTACTTC.

This rearrangement joins TRBV30 to TRBJ1-3; D not resolved. In germline, CDR1 is GTSNPN, CDR2 SVGIG (reference sequence). The CDR3 is 15 amino acids. The V end lost 0 bases, the J end lost 0 bases, and 9 bases lay between the germline ends. The CDR3 loop reads CAWSVGSLSGNTIYF. The CDR3, as DNA: TGTGCCTGGAGTGTCGGGAGCCTCTCTGGAAACACCATATATTTT.

The chain combines TRBV6-6 with TRBJ2-7, with 9 bases aligning to TRBD1. The length of the CDR3 is 15 residues. Germline V lookup: CDR1 MNHNY, CDR2 SVGAGI (reference sequence). The ends lost 2 bases at V and 5 bases at J; junction bases unmatched: 7. In nucleotides, the CDR3 is TGTGCCAGCAGTTACCGGACAGGGGCCGGCCACGAGCAGTACTTC. It specifies CASSYRTGAGHEQYF.

J is TRBJ2-2 and V is TRBV25-1, with a weak D call TRBD1 (5 bases). The CDR3 has 15 amino acids. With 5 bases removed from V and 1 base from J, the gap between germline ends came to 11 bases. CDR1 is MGHDK and CDR2 is SYGVNS in the germline V gene. The CDR3 DNA is TGTGCCAGCAGTAAGTCAGGGTGGAACACCGGGGAGCTGTTTTTT. It specifies CASSKSGWNTGELFF.

The genes are TRBV15 and TRBJ2-3, with TRBD1 as a possible D gene (5 bases). Per germline, CDR1 LNHNV and CDR2 YYDKDF (reference sequence). This CDR3 has 15 residues. Deletions cut 6 bases from V and 1 base from J, with 14 bases between. CDR3 sequence (DNA): TGTGCCACCAGGGGGCCGGGCTTCGGCACAGATACGCAGTATTTT. Translation gives CATRGPGFGTDTQYF.

CDR3 residues: CASGFLEMRVGNTEAFF. The CDR3 region has the DNA TGTGCTAGTGGTTTCCTTGAGATGAGGGTGGGGAACACTGAAGCTTTCTTT. This chain connects TRBV12-5 to TRBJ1-1; D not resolved. The CDR3 sequence is 17 residues long. Trimming stripped 3 bases from V and 1 base from J, with 18 bases between. Germline V gene data show CDR1 as LGHNT and CDR2 as FRNRAP.

The chain employs TRBV14 and TRBJ2-7; perhaps TRBD1 as D (6 bases). There are 15 residues in the CDR3. Trimming removed 5 bases from V and 5 bases from J, with 19 bases in between. Germline loops: CDR1 SGHDN, CDR2 FVKESK. Written as DNA, the CDR3 is TGTGCCAGCAGCGCAAGGGACACCGTGGGGGACGAGCAGTACTTC. This gives the protein CASSARDTVGDEQYF.

This chain links TRBV14 with TRBJ2-7; D ambiguous. Germline loops: CDR1 SGHDN, CDR2 FVKESK. V lost 2 bases and J 0 bases, leaving 23 bases between the germline ends. The CDR3 sequence is 19 residues long. CDR3 nucleotides: TGTGCCAGCAGCCAAAGAAAAGCCTCTCTGCGAAAGTCCTCCTACGAGCAGTACTTC. This encodes CASSQRKASLRKSSYEQYF.

The chain carries TRBV7-9 and TRBJ1-5; maybe TRBD1 (5 bases). Germline lookup yields CDR1 SEHNR and CDR2 FQNEAQ (reference sequence). V lost 3 bases, J lost 6 bases, and 12 bases lay in between. CDR3 length: 14 residues. The CDR3 loop is CASSLVGVSQPQHF. CDR3 coding DNA: TGTGCCAGCAGCTTGGTAGGGGTAAGTCAGCCCCAGCATTTT.

V and J are TRBV10-3 and TRBJ2-2, with a weak D call TRBD1 (6 bases). Germline values: CDR1 ENHRY, CDR2 SYGVKD. The CDR3 is 13 residues long. V lost 6 bases to trimming and J lost 3 bases, with 8 bases between them. The CDR3 DNA is TGTGCCATCAGCACAGGGTACACCGGGGAGCTGTTTTTT. As protein: CAISTGYTGELFF.

This clone showed up just once. For the CDR3, the DNA is TGTGCCAGCAGCCCTTCTAGGACTAGCGGGAGGAATGAGCAGTTCTTC. It translates to CASSPSRTSGRNEQFF. The chain couples TRBV6-6 to TRBJ2-1, with TRBD2 matching 14 bases. CDR1 is MNHNY and CDR2 is SVGAGI in the germline V gene (reference sequence). The CDR3 has 16 amino acids. V dropped 6 bases and J dropped 7; count of bases not matched to a gene: 8.

This chain connects TRBV5-1 to TRBJ1-4, with TRBD1 identical over 8 bases. V lost 4 bases and J lost 7; bases outside the gene matches: 6. From germline, CDR1 is SGHRS and CDR2 YFSETQ. The CDR3 loop spans 14 amino acids. The CDR3 loop is CASSPTGEAEKLFF. In nucleotides, the CDR3 is TGCGCCAGCAGCCCGACAGGGGAGGCTGAAAAACTGTTTTTT.

V is TRBV2 and J is TRBJ1-2; no firm D call. CDR3 size: 13 residues. V was clipped by 3 bases and J by 2 bases, with 7 bases between them. Germline V lookup: CDR1 SNHLY, CDR2 FYNNEI. In DNA form, the CDR3 reads TGTGCCAGCAGTGACACGCGAAACTATGGCTACACCTTC. Translating it yields CASSDTRNYGYTF.

V and J are TRBV2 and TRBJ1-1; 7 bases fit TRBD1. J gave up 3 bases and V 2 bases, and 12 bases lay outside the gene matches. The CDR3 totals 17 residues. Germline V gene data show CDR1 as SNHLY and CDR2 as FYNNEI. The CDR3 loop is CASSELYGQGDHTEAFF. The CDR3 DNA reads TGTGCCAGCAGTGAATTGTACGGTCAGGGGGACCACACTGAAGCTTTCTTT.

This rearrangement joins TRBV5-1 to TRBJ2-7; D may be TRBD1 (5 bases). The germline V gene encodes CDR1 SGHRS and CDR2 YFSETQ. The V end lost 0 bases, the J end lost 2 bases, and 9 bases lay between the germline ends. The CDR3 is made up of 14 amino acids. CDR3 DNA sequence: TGCGCCAGCAGCTTGGCGACAGTCCCCTACGAGCAGTACTTC. Protein: CASSLATVPYEQYF.

This chain joins TRBV11-3 and TRBJ2-5; D remains ambiguous. The V gene's germline CDR1 is SGHNT and CDR2 YENEEA. The CDR3 sequence is 13 residues long. V was clipped by 0 bases and J by 5 bases, with 7 bases between them. The CDR3 is CASSLDSLETQYF. Written as DNA, the CDR3 is TGTGCCAGCAGCTTAGATAGCTTGGAGACCCAGTACTTC.

The V and J genes are TRBV28 and TRBJ1-5; weak D call: TRBD1 (5 bases). Trimming removed 1 base at V and 1 base at J, with 8 bases between. The CDR3 contains 15 residues. Per the germline V gene, CDR1 is MDHEN and CDR2 is SYDVKM. CDR3 nucleotide sequence: TGTGCCAGCAGTTTATTCAGGGTCAGCAATCAGCCCCAGCATTTT. Translated: CASSLFRVSNQPQHF.

A few counts support this clone. This chain connects TRBV15 to TRBJ2-4; 11 bases fit TRBD1. The CDR3 is made up of 18 amino acids. CDR1 is LNHNV, CDR2 YYDKDF, per germline (reference sequence). J lost 1 base, V lost 3 bases, and 8 bases had no gene match. The CDR3 coding sequence is TGTGCCACCAGCAGGGGACAGGGGGGGTTCGTGGCCAAAAACATTCAGTACTTC. As protein: CATSRGQGGFVAKNIQYF.

The gene calls are TRBV11-2 and TRBJ2-2; 14 nucleotides align to TRBD2. CDR1 and CDR2 from the germline V gene are SGHAT and FQNNGV. This CDR3 has 16 residues. The V segment lost 5 bases and the J segment 5 bases; nucleotides outside the gene matches: 4. CDR3 protein: CASSPGLAGETGELFF. In DNA form, the CDR3 reads TGTGCCAGCAGCCCGGGACTAGCGGGAGAAACCGGGGAGCTGTTTTTT.

Only one count was recorded for this clone. The CDR3 nucleotides are TGTGCCAGCAGTGAAACGGCTAGCGGGGGGGCTCTGTTCGTCCTGACTTTC. It specifies CASSETASGGALFVLTF. The chain uses TRBV6-1 and TRBJ2-6, with TRBD2 matching 12 bases. The CDR3 consists of 17 residues. V dropped 2 bases and J dropped 12; count of bases not matched to a gene: 11. Per the germline V gene, CDR1 is MNHNS and CDR2 is SASEGT.

The chain uses TRBV5-6 and TRBJ1-1; the match to TRBD1 covers 8 bases. Looked up from germline, CDR1 is SGHDT and CDR2 is YYEEEE. Trimming cost V 4 bases and J 10 bases; bases outside gene matches: 9. The CDR3 consists of 13 residues. CDR3 in amino acids: CASSGGQGFGAFF. The CDR3 nucleotides are TGTGCCAGCAGCGGAGGACAGGGTTTCGGAGCTTTCTTT.

The chain combines TRBV19 with TRBJ2-3; 14 bases map to TRBD2. The CDR3 consists of 18 residues. Trimming cost V 5 bases and J 3 bases; bases outside gene matches: 10. The germline V gene encodes CDR1 LNHDA and CDR2 SQIVND (reference sequence). The DNA for the CDR3 is TGTGCCAGTAGTTTTTTGTTTGGGACTAGCGGGGGTACAGATACGCAGTATTTT. Its translation: CASSFLFGTSGGTDTQYF.

The chain joins TRBV19 to TRBJ2-1, with TRBD1 as a possible D gene (6 bases). Trimming took off 5 bases at V and 3 bases at J, with 20 bases between the two ends. Germline V gene sequence: CDR1 LNHDA, CDR2 SQIVND (reference sequence). The CDR3 totals 17 residues. The CDR3 DNA sequence: TGTGCCAGTAGTTTTTCCCTGGACAGCCTAATCTACAATGAGCAGTTCTTC. Its translation is CASSFSLDSLIYNEQFF.

The chain couples TRBV20-1 to TRBJ1-2, with D perhaps matching TRBD1 (5 bases). Germline assignment: CDR1 DFQATT and CDR2 SNEGSKA (reference sequence). The length of the CDR3 is 15 residues. Trimming pared 3 bases from V and 3 bases from J, leaving 17 bases between. As DNA, the CDR3 is TGCAGTGCTAGTTCTCCTTTAGGAGGGGACTATGGCTACACCTTC. It codes for CSASSPLGGDYGYTF.

The chain carries TRBV13 and TRBJ2-7; tentatively, D is TRBD1 (5 bases). Trimming pared 2 bases from V and 3 bases from J, leaving 14 bases between. The CDR3 has 15 residues. CDR1 and CDR2 from the germline V gene are PRHDT and FYEKMQ (reference sequence). Written as DNA, the CDR3 is TGTGCCAGCAGCTTAATACGACAGCCTTACTACGAGCAGTACTTC. It specifies CASSLIRQPYYEQYF.